This T cell receptor (beta chain) was obtained from a study of blood T cell repertoires in COVID-19. V lost 6 bases and J lost 0; bases outside the gene matches: 11. The germline V gene encodes CDR1 SGHNT and CDR2 YYREEE (reference sequence). This CDR3 is 16 amino acids long. In the authors' methods: Reference gene primer amplification gave estimated nucleated cell counts. Clones were sequenced by immunoSEQ multiplex PCR, and TCRdb holds only the in-frame ones, with some missing. Clonal size and the V and J genes are those of that table, whereas D and trimming came from the DNA. This table holds roughly 220,000 clones, approximately 82% found once. A single count supports this clone. Assignments of participants to cohorts depended upon their own reported clinical history. Before being deemed recovered, Cohort 3 donors had two negative PCRs, clearance, or symptom resolution.

This chain connects TRBV5-4 to TRBJ1-2, with 7 positions matching TRBD1. The sequence was obtained from a man aged 35 to 55 who had recovered from COVID-19. Material for sequencing was PBMCs or T cells enriched from blood (not recorded which). The CDR3 region is CASTHGGQFSNYGYTF. The CDR3 nucleotides read TGTGCCAGCACACATGGGGGACAGTTTTCTAACTATGGCTACACCTTC.